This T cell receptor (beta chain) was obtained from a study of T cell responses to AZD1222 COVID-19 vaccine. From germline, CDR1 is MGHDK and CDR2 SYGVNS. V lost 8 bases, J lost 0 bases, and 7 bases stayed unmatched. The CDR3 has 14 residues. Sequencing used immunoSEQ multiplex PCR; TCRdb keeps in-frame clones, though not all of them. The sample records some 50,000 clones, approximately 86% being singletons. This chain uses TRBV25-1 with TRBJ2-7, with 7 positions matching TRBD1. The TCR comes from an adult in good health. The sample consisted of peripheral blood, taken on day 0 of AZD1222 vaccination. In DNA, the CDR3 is TGTGCCAGCTCAGGACGGACAGGCTCCTACGAGCAGTACTTC. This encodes CASSGRTGSYEQYF.